The entry that follows covers one T cell receptor beta chain sequence. Its antigen is unknown. This entry comes from a study of T cells in Graves' hyperthyroidism and ophthalmopathy. It was considered stable Graves' hyperthyroidism when ophthalmopathy did not progress within 18 months. Isolation of PBMCs was performed on 8.5 to 10 ml fresh peripheral blood. Notes on the study in general: Prediction of ophthalmopathy progression came a median around 6 months pre-onset. A model of 13 V-J features distinguished ophthalmopathy from stable hyperthyroidism.

What was amplified from RNA transcripts were TCR beta CDR3 regions. The HTBI primer set was used in a first-round RT-PCR of the TCR CDR3. Each CDR3 protein gets one entry after TCRdb re-called the multiplex PCR reads with MiXCR. This sample has about 350,000 distinct CDR3 sequences, with about 15% found just once. The origin of this receptor is a woman in her thirties with Graves' hyperthyroidism. Material for sequencing was blood.

CDR3 amino acids: CSARILVTGELFF. The CDR3 bases are TGCAGTGCTAGAATTTTAGTTACCGGGGAGCTGTTTTTT. The V and J genes are TRBV20-1 and TRBJ2-2; no clear D gene. This CDR3 comprises 13 residues. Trimming pared 2 bases from V and 5 bases from J, leaving 9 bases between. The germline gives CDR1 DFQATT, CDR2 SNEGSKA (reference sequence).